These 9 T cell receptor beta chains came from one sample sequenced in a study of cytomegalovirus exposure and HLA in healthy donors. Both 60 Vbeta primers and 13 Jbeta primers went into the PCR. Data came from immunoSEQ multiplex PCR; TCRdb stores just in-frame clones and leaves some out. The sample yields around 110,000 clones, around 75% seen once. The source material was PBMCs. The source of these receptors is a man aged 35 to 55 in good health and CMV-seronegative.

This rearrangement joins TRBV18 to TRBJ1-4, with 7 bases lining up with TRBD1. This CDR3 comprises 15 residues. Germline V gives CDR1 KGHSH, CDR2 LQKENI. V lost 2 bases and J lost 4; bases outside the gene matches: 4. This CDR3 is CASSPIGTVNEKLFF. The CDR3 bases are TGTGCCAGCTCACCAATAGGGACAGTTAATGAAAAACTGTTTTTT.

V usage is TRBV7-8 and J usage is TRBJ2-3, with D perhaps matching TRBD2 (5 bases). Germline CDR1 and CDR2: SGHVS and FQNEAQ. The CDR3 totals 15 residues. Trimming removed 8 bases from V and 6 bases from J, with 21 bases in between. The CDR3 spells CASSRTVFFSDTQYF. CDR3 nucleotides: TGTGCCAGCTCGCGGACTGTTTTTTTCTCGGATACGCAGTATTTT. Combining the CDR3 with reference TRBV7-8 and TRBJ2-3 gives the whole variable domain GAGVSQSPRYKVAKRGQDVALRCDPISGHVSLFWYQQALGQGPEFLTYFQNEAQLDKSGLPSDRFFAERPEGSVSTLKIQRTQQEDSAVYLCASSRTVFFSDTQYFGPGTRLTVL.

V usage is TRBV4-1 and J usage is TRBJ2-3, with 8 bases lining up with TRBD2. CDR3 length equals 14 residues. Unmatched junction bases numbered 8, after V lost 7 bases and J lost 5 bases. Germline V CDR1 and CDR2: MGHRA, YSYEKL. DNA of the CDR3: TGCGCCAGCACAAACGGGGGGGCCCGAGATACGCAGTATTTT. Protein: CASTNGGARDTQYF.

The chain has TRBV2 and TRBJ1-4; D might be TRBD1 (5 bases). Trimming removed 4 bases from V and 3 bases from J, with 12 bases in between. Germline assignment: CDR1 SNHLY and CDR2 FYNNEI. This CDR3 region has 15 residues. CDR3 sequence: CASSVGATANEKLFF. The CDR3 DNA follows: TGTGCCAGCAGTGTTGGGGCCACCGCTAATGAAAAACTGTTTTTT.

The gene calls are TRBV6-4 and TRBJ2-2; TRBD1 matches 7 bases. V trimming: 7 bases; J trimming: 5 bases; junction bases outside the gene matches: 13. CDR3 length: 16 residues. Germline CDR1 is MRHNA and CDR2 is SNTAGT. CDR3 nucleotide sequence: TGTGCCAGCACCAATGACATAGGGACAGTTACCGGGGAGCTGTTTTTT. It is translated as CASTNDIGTVTGELFF.

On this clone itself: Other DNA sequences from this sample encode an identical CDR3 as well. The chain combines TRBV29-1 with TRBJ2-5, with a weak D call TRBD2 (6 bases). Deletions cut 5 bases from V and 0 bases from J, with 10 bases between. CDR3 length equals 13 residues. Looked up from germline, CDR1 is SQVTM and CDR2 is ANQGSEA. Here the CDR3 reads CSVSGGDQETQYF. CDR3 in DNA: TGCAGCGTTTCCGGCGGGGACCAAGAGACCCAGTACTTC.

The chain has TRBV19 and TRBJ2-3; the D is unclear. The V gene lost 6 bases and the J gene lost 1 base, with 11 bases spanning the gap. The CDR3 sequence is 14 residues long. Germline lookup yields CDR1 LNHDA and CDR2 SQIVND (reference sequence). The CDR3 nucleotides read TGTGCCAGTAGCCTCTTGAGCCGCACAGATACGCAGTATTTT. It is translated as CASSLLSRTDTQYF. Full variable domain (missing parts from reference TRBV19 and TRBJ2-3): DGGITQSPKYLFRKEGQNVTLSCEQNLNHDAMYWYRQDPGQGLRLIYYSQIVNDFQKGDIAEGYSVSREKKESFPLTVTSAQKNPTAFYLCASSLLSRTDTQYFGPGTRLTVL.

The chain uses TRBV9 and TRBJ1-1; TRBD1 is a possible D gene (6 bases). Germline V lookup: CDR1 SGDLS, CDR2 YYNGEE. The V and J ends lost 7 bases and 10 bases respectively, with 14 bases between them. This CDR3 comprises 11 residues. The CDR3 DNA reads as TGTGCCAGCGGTGATTGGGACATAGCTTTCTTT. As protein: CASGDWDIAFF.

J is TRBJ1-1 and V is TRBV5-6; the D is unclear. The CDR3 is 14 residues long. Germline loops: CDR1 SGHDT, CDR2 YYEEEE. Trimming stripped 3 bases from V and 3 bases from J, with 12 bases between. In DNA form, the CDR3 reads TGTGCCAGCAGCTCCTTCGCGAGGGACACTGAAGCTTTCTTT. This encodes CASSSFARDTEAFF.